The entry that follows covers one T cell receptor (beta chain) sequence. This entry is derived from a study of technical replicates of blood from a handful of donors. Data came from immunoSEQ multiplex PCR; TCRdb stores just in-frame clones and leaves some out. Found here are around 72,000 clones, about nine tenths of them singletons; the top ten hold under 0.4%. Germline CDR1 is SNHLY and CDR2 is FYNNEI. The V gene end was trimmed by 6 bases and the J gene end by 4 bases; junction bases not matched to a gene: 2. The CDR3 has 13 residues. Sequencing was done on a sample of T cells isolated from PBMCs. The origin of this receptor is a human donor in good health. Some clones in this sample may be carry-over from other donors' samples. The rearrangement links TRBV2 to TRBJ2-2, with 7 bases that match TRBD2. The CDR3 region has the DNA TGTGCCAGCAGGGGCGGGGGCACCGGGGAGCTGTTTTTT. It codes for CASRGGGTGELFF.